One and the same sample provided the 3 T cell receptor beta chains below, sequenced in a study of blood T cells in healthy people across ages. PCR was performed a second time for about 7 to 12 cycles using a sample-barcoded 5' primer and a J-beta primer mix. MiXCR, applied by TCRdb to the 5' RACE reads, yields one record per CDR3 protein. The data hold just under 550,000 distinct CDR3 sequences, with around 24% observed a single time. These data were likewise used in another study, on T cells of mothers and their children.

Material for sequencing was blood. All receptors derive from a boy between 10 and 17 years old in good health.

The chain links TRBV27 to TRBJ1-2, with 10 bases that match TRBD1. Germline loops: CDR1 MNHEY, CDR2 SMNVEV (reference sequence). The CDR3 spans 15 residues. V dropped 2 bases and J dropped 8; count of bases not matched to a gene: 8. The CDR3 DNA reads as TGTGCCAGCAGTTTACTTCAGACAGGGGGCCAGGGCTACACCTTC. This codes for CASSLLQTGGQGYTF.

This clonotype was recorded a few times. V usage is TRBV7-9 and J usage is TRBJ2-3; 10 bases are shared with TRBD2. The V gene end was trimmed by 1 base and the J gene end by 4 bases; junction bases not matched to a gene: 11. Germline V gene data show CDR1 as SEHNR and CDR2 as FQNEAQ (reference sequence). This CDR3 has 18 amino acids. CDR3 sequence: CASSLVVPSGSIADTQYF. The CDR3 region has the DNA TGTGCCAGCAGCTTAGTAGTGCCTAGCGGGAGTATTGCAGATACGCAGTATTTT.

This clonotype was seen more than once but under ten times. This chain uses TRBV28 with TRBJ1-4; D is unclear. This CDR3 has 17 amino acids. V lost 7 bases, J lost 1 base, and 19 bases lay in between. The germline CDR1 and CDR2 sequences are MDHEN and SYDVKM. Here the CDR3 reads CASKPRRGIQTNEKLFF. Written as DNA, the CDR3 is TGTGCCAGCAAACCCCGGAGAGGAATTCAAACTAATGAAAAACTGTTTTTT.